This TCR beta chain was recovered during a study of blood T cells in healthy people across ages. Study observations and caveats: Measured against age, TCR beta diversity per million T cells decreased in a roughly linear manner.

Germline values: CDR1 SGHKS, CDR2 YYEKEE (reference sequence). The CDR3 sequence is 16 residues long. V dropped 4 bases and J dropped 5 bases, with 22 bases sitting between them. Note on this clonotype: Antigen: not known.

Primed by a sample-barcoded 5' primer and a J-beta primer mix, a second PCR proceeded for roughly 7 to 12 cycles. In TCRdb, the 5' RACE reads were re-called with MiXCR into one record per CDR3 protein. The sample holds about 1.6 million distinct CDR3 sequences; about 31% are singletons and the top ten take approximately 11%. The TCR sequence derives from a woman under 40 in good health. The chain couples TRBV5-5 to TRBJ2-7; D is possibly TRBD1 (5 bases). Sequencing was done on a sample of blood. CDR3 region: CASSPGPRARVNEQYF. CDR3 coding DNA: TGTGCCAGCAGCCCTGGGCCCAGGGCGCGCGTCAACGAGCAGTACTTC.